Each of the 29 T cell receptor beta chains below was sequenced from the same sample in a study of early T cells in non-severe SARS-CoV-2 infection. TCRdb analysed the 5' RACE reads with MiXCR anew, one entry per CDR3 protein. The data show tens of thousands of distinct CDR3 sequences, 8.5% to 10% seen once. The sequencing sample was made of whole blood. The source is an adult who was a healthcare worker with PCR-confirmed SARS-CoV-2 infection or an uninfected control (not recorded which).

This clonotype was counted many times. The J gene is TRBJ2-5, the V gene TRBV6-1, with 12 bases aligning to TRBD2. The germline gives CDR1 MNHNS, CDR2 SASEGT. The V gene end was trimmed by 5 bases and the J gene end by 0 bases; junction bases not matched to a gene: 4. This CDR3 has 16 residues. In DNA form, the CDR3 reads TGTGCCAGCAGTCCCACTAGCGGGGGGTACCAAGAGACCCAGTACTTC. As protein: CASSPTSGGYQETQYF.

This clonotype came up many times. This chain joins TRBV25-1 and TRBJ1-1; no definite D call. This CDR3 region has 13 residues. CDR1 is MGHDK and CDR2 is SYGVNS in the germline V gene. Trimming stripped 7 bases from V and 0 bases from J, with 9 bases between. CDR3 sequence: CASTGQMNTEAFF. The CDR3 bases are TGTGCCAGCACAGGTCAGATGAACACTGAAGCTTTCTTT.

In its sample, this clonotype was seen once. The V call is TRBV7-6, the J call TRBJ2-7; perhaps TRBD1 as D (6 bases). The CDR3 consists of 13 residues. The germline V and J ends were trimmed by 5 bases and 1 base, with 9 bases remaining between them. The germline CDR1 and CDR2 sequences are SGHVS and FNYEAQ. CDR3: CASSMTGSYEQYF. The CDR3 region has the DNA TGTGCCAGCAGCATGACAGGTTCCTACGAGCAGTACTTC.

The chain links TRBV18 to TRBJ1-6; D ambiguous. The V and J ends lost 3 bases and 9 bases respectively, with 21 bases between them. Germline V gene lookup returns CDR1 KGHSH and CDR2 LQKENI. This CDR3 comprises 17 residues. CDR3 sequence reads: CASSPWPPSRSPSPLHF. The CDR3 nucleotides are TGTGCCAGCTCACCTTGGCCGCCTAGCCGATCCCCTTCACCCCTCCACTTT.

In its sample, this clonotype was seen a few times. The J gene is TRBJ2-3, the V gene TRBV28; TRBD1 matches 11 bases. CDR1 is MDHEN, CDR2 SYDVKM, per germline. With 5 bases clipped from V and 3 bases from J, the junction kept 4 bases outside the gene matches. This CDR3 spans 15 amino acids. The CDR3 coding sequence is TGTGCCAGCAGTCCGGGGACAGGGGGGACAGATACGCAGTATTTT. It yields the protein CASSPGTGGTDTQYF.

This clonotype has a count of ten or more. The CDR3 sequence: CASSVSVQETQYF. The CDR3 DNA reads as TGCGCCAGCAGTGTGTCAGTCCAAGAGACCCAGTACTTC. The J gene is TRBJ2-5, the V gene TRBV23-1; D is undetermined. TRBV23-1 is annotated as an ORF whose role is uncertain. Trimming stripped 5 bases from V and 1 base from J, with 8 bases between. CDR3 length: 13 residues.

This chain connects TRBV20-1 to TRBJ2-1; D is uncertain. V lost 0 bases, J lost 5 bases, and 2 bases lay in between. The CDR3 has 11 amino acids. CDR1 DFQATT and CDR2 SNEGSKA come from the germline V gene (reference sequence). This CDR3 is CSARDDNEQFF. In DNA form, the CDR3 reads TGCAGTGCTAGAGATGACAATGAGCAGTTCTTC.

This chain links TRBV28 with TRBJ2-7; 7 bases fit TRBD1. CDR1 and CDR2 (germline): MDHEN, SYDVKM. J lost 1 base, V lost 7 bases, and 4 bases had no gene match. The CDR3 contains 13 residues. The CDR3 bases are TGTGCCAGCATCGACAGGGTTTCCTACGAGCAGTACTTC. It yields the protein CASIDRVSYEQYF.

Ten or more counts support this clonotype. This chain joins TRBV5-1 and TRBJ1-1; 8 bases align to TRBD1. This CDR3 is built from 14 residues. After removal of 0 bases from V and 5 bases from J, the junction contained 3 bases not matched to a gene. Germline CDR1 reads SGHRS; CDR2 reads YFSETQ. CDR3 bases: TGCGCCAGCAGCTTGGAACAGGGGGTAACTGAAGCTTTCTTT. The encoded protein is CASSLEQGVTEAFF.

V is TRBV20-1 and J is TRBJ2-1; 11 nucleotides match TRBD1. This CDR3 contains 14 residues. V was clipped by 5 bases and J by 4 bases; unmatched bases: 4. Germline CDR1 reads DFQATT; CDR2 reads SNEGSKA (reference sequence). The CDR3 region is CSAPGQGAYNEQFF. The CDR3 DNA sequence: TGCAGTGCTCCAGGACAGGGGGCTTACAATGAGCAGTTCTTC.

In its sample, this clonotype was seen many times. The rearrangement links TRBV20-1 to TRBJ2-4; 8 nucleotides agree with TRBD1. Germline values: CDR1 DFQATT, CDR2 SNEGSKA (reference sequence). J was trimmed by 1 base and V by 3 bases; bases with no gene match: 17. This CDR3 is 19 amino acids long. This CDR3 reads CSARDWAGGAWRAKNIQYF. CDR3 nucleotide sequence: TGCAGTGCTAGGGATTGGGCAGGGGGCGCGTGGCGGGCCAAAAACATTCAGTACTTC.

This clonotype was seen ten or more times. V is TRBV29-1 and J is TRBJ2-7; unclear D gene. Germline V gene lookup returns CDR1 SQVTM and CDR2 ANQGSEA. This CDR3 has 15 residues. Trimming shortened V by 1 base and J by 1 base, and 14 bases separated the two germline ends. CDR3 nucleotide sequence: TGCAGCGTTGAAGGTACCAGTGAACGGTCCTACGAGCAGTACTTC. Translated: CSVEGTSERSYEQYF.

In its sample, this clonotype was seen many times. J is TRBJ1-2 and V is TRBV11-2; D is unresolved. This CDR3 comprises 14 residues. Germline CDR1 SGHAT, CDR2 FQNNGV. V shed 6 bases and J shed 1 base, with 12 bases lying between them. CDR3 DNA: TGTGCCAGCAGTCCCTCGGGGATTAACTATGGCTACACCTTC. Protein product: CASSPSGINYGYTF.

This clonotype was recorded at least ten times. V is TRBV27 and J is TRBJ2-3, with 14 nucleotides matching TRBD2. After removal of 4 bases from V and 5 bases from J, the junction contained 5 bases not matched to a gene. This CDR3 contains 16 residues. The germline V gene has CDR1 MNHEY and CDR2 SMNVEV (reference sequence). CDR3 loop: CASSWTSGGLGDTQYF. The CDR3 region has the DNA TGTGCCAGCAGTTGGACTAGCGGGGGGTTGGGAGATACGCAGTATTTT.

The rearrangement uses TRBV2 and TRBJ2-5, with 7 bases fitting TRBD1. The CDR3 sequence is 15 residues long. V lost 6 bases to trimming and J lost 4 bases; unmatched junction nucleotides: 11. The germline V gene has CDR1 SNHLY and CDR2 FYNNEI. CDR3 sequence reads: CASRRQGIGGETQYF. The CDR3 bases are TGTGCCAGCAGGAGACAGGGTATAGGGGGAGAGACCCAGTACTTC.

The V gene is TRBV18, the J gene TRBJ2-5; no reliable D call. The length of the CDR3 is 13 residues. CDR1 KGHSH and CDR2 LQKENI come from the germline V gene. V lost 3 bases and J 0 bases, leaving 5 bases between the germline ends. Here the CDR3 reads CASSPAYQETQYF. Written as DNA, the CDR3 is TGTGCCAGCTCACCGGCGTACCAAGAGACCCAGTACTTC.

The V call is TRBV28, the J call TRBJ1-2; 7 nucleotides line up with TRBD1. Trimming cost V 7 bases and J 3 bases; bases outside gene matches: 5. The CDR3 sequence is 13 residues long. Germline CDR1 is MDHEN and CDR2 is SYDVKM. The CDR3 region has the DNA TGTGCCAGCATGTCCGGGACAGACTATGGCTACACCTTC. Encoded protein: CASMSGTDYGYTF.

Sample share makes this clonotype medium-sized (0.01 to 0.1%). The CDR3 loop reads CASSLAGGETQYF. The CDR3 DNA reads as TGTGCCAGCAGCTTAGCAGGGGGGGAGACCCAGTACTTC. V is TRBV7-6 and J is TRBJ2-5, with D perhaps assigned TRBD1 or TRBD2 (6 bases each). Trimming pared 0 bases from V and 5 bases from J, leaving 7 bases between. Per germline, CDR1 SGHVS and CDR2 FNYEAQ. CDR3 length: 13 amino acids.

This clonotype was detected many times. The chain employs TRBV11-2 and TRBJ1-1; TRBD1 matches 9 bases. Germline V gives CDR1 SGHAT, CDR2 FQNNGV. V was clipped by 5 bases and J by 1 base; unmatched bases: 8. This CDR3 is 16 amino acids long. The chain's CDR3 is CASSHRGQGKNTEAFF. CDR3 DNA sequence: TGTGCCAGCAGCCACCGGGGACAGGGAAAGAACACTGAAGCTTTCTTT.

In this sample, this clonotype turned up a few times. This chain connects TRBV6-1 to TRBJ1-2, with 7 bases fitting TRBD1. The CDR3 length is 13 residues. The V segment lost 7 bases and the J segment 5 bases; nucleotides outside the gene matches: 7. Germline CDR1 MNHNS, CDR2 SASEGT. Here the CDR3 reads CASKTTGEYGYTF. The CDR3, as DNA: TGTGCCAGCAAAACCACAGGGGAATATGGCTACACCTTC.

This clonotype appeared many times. The V and J genes are TRBV20-1 and TRBJ1-4; D remains ambiguous. V lost 3 bases, J lost 4 bases, and 9 bases lay in between. Germline-derived CDR1 and CDR2 are DFQATT and SNEGSKA (reference sequence). The CDR3 is made up of 13 amino acids. CDR3 coding DNA: TGCAGTGCTAGGGGCACCGATAATGAAAAACTGTTTTTT. Its protein product is CSARGTDNEKLFF.

J is TRBJ2-5 and V is TRBV6-6, with D tentatively TRBD2 (5 bases). Germline V lookup: CDR1 MNHNY, CDR2 SVGAGI (reference sequence). The CDR3 length is 14 residues. The V end lost 5 bases, the J end lost 1 base, and 11 bases lay between the germline ends. The CDR3 sequence: CASSPPGSQETQYF. DNA of the CDR3: TGTGCCAGCAGTCCCCCGGGAAGCCAAGAGACCCAGTACTTC.

This clonotype was counted ten times or more. This rearrangement joins TRBV7-2 to TRBJ2-7; no clear D. Trimming removed 2 bases at V and 6 bases at J, with 8 bases between. The germline gives CDR1 SGHTA, CDR2 FQGNSA. The CDR3 length is 12 residues. CDR3 loop: CASSLTVPEQYF. The CDR3 DNA reads as TGTGCCAGCAGCTTAACTGTCCCCGAGCAGTACTTC.

This clonotype showed up just a few times. The gene calls are TRBV6-2 or TRBV6-3 and TRBJ1-2; D is unclear. Germline assignment: CDR1 MNHEY and CDR2 SVGEGT. Trimming left V 7 bases short and J 8 bases short, with 14 bases between. This CDR3 is 12 amino acids long. The CDR3 nucleotides are TGTGCCAGCACCGACGAGCCTTCGGGCTACACCTTC. The encoded protein is CASTDEPSGYTF.

This clonotype came up many times. J is TRBJ1-1 and V is TRBV7-9; no clear D. This CDR3 is built from 13 residues. Trimming took 8 bases from V and 4 from J, leaving 14 bases between them. Germline CDR1 and CDR2: SEHNR and FQNEAQ (reference sequence). The CDR3 loop is CASGPRRGTEAFF. The CDR3 nucleotides read TGTGCCAGCGGCCCCCGCCGGGGCACTGAAGCTTTCTTT.

This clonotype has just a few counts. V is TRBV5-4 and J is TRBJ1-1; D is perhaps TRBD1 (6 bases). With 4 bases removed from V and 4 bases from J, the gap between germline ends came to 14 bases. Germline V lookup: CDR1 SGHNT, CDR2 YYREEE (reference sequence). This CDR3 region has 14 residues. The CDR3 loop is CASSLRTALTEAFF. DNA of the CDR3: TGTGCCAGCAGCCTACGGACAGCACTCACTGAAGCTTTCTTT.

At least ten counts were recorded for this clonotype. The chain has TRBV18 and TRBJ2-5; 8 positions agree with TRBD2. Germline CDR1 KGHSH, CDR2 LQKENI. The CDR3 extends over 14 amino acids. J lost 3 bases, V lost 1 base, and 1 base had no gene match. Here the CDR3 reads CASSPRGGKETQYF. CDR3 DNA: TGTGCCAGCTCACCACGCGGGGGGAAAGAGACCCAGTACTTC.

Many counts were recorded for this clonotype. The CDR3 region is CASSLAGGLTNTGELFF. DNA of the CDR3: TGCGCCAGCAGCCTAGCGGGGGGGCTGACGAACACCGGGGAGCTGTTTTTT. The chain combines TRBV4-1 with TRBJ2-2; 11 bases line up with TRBD2. The CDR3 has 17 residues. Looked up from germline, CDR1 is MGHRA and CDR2 is YSYEKL. With V trimmed by 4 bases and J by 0 bases, 4 bases remained unmatched.

Relative to its sample, this clonotype is medium-sized. This rearrangement joins TRBV5-6 to TRBJ2-5; 8 positions agree with TRBD2. The CDR3 extends over 15 amino acids. Germline assignment: CDR1 SGHDT and CDR2 YYEEEE. The V gene end was trimmed by 1 base and the J gene end by 1 base; junction bases not matched to a gene: 3. The CDR3 sequence: CASSLLGRGQETQYF. DNA of the CDR3: TGTGCCAGCAGCTTGCTCGGGAGGGGCCAAGAGACCCAGTACTTC.